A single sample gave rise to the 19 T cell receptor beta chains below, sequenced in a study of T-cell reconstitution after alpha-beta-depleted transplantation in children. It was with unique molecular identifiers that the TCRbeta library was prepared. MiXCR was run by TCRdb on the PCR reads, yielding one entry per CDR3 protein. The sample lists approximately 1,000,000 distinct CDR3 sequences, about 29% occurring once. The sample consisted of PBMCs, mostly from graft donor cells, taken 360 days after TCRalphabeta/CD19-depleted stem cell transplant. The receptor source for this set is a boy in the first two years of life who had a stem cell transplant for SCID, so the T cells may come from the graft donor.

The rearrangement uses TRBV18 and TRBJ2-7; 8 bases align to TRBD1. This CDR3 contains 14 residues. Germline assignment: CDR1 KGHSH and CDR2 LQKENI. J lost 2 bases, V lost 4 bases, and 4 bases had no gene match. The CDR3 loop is CASSLTGAPYEQYF. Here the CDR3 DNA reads TGTGCCAGCTCACTGACAGGGGCGCCCTACGAGCAGTACTTC.

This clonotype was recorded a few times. The CDR3 sequence: CASSKGQRETGELFF. The CDR3 DNA is TGTGCCAGCAGTAAAGGACAGCGGGAAACCGGGGAGCTGTTTTTT. The rearrangement uses TRBV5-5 and TRBJ2-2; perhaps TRBD2 as D (7 bases). CDR3 length equals 15 residues. Trimming took off 5 bases at V and 5 bases at J, with 16 bases between the two ends. Looked up from germline, CDR1 is SGHKS and CDR2 is YYEKEE (reference sequence).

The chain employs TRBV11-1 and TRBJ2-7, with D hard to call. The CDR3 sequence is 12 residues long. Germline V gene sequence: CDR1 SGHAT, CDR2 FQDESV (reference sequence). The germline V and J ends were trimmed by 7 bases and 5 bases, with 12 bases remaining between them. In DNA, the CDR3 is TGTGCCAGCACCAACGGACGAAACGAGCAGTACTTC. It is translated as CASTNGRNEQYF.

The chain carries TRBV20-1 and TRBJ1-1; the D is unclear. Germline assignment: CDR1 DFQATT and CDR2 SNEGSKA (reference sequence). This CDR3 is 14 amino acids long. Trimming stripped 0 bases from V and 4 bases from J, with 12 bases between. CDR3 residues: CSARENSLVTEAFF. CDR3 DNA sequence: TGCAGTGCTAGAGAAAACAGTTTGGTCACTGAAGCTTTCTTT.

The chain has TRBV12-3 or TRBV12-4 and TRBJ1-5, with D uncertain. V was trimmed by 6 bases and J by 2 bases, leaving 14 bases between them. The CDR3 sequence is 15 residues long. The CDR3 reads CASREEVLGNQPQHF. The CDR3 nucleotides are TGTGCCAGCAGGGAAGAAGTGCTGGGCAATCAGCCCCAGCATTTT.

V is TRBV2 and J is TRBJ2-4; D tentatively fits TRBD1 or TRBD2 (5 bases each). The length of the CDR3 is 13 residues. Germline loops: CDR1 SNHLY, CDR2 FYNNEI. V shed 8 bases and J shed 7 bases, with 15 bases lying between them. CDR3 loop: CASVRDGKNIQYF. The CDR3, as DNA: TGTGCCAGCGTCCGGGACGGGAAGAACATTCAGTACTTC.

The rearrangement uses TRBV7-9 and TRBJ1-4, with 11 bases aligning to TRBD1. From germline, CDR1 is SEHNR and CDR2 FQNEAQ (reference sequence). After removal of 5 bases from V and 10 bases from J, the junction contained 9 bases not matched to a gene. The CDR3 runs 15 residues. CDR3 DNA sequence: TGTGCCAGCAGCCTACAGGGACAGGGGGTCGGAAAACTGTTTTTT. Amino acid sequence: CASSLQGQGVGKLFF.

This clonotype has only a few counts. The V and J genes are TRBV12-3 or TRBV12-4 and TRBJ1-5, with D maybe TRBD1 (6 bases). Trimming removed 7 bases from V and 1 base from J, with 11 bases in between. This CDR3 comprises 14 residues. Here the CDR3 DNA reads TGTGCCAGCATCAAAGGGGGAAGCAATCAGCCCCAGCATTTT. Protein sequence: CASIKGGSNQPQHF.

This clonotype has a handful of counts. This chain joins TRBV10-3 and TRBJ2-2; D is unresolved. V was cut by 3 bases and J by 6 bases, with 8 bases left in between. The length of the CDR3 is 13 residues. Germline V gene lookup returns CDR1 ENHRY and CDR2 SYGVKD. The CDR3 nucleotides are TGTGCCATCAGTGAAATCCTTCCCGGGGAGCTGTTTTTT. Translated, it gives CAISEILPGELFF.

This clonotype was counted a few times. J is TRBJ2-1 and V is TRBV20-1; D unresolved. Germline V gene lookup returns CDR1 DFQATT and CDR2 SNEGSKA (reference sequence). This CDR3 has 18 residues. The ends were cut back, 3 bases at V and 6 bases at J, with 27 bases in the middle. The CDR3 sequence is CSASSFFGAGLIVNEQFF. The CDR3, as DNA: TGCAGTGCTAGTTCTTTTTTCGGCGCCGGTTTGATCGTCAATGAGCAGTTCTTC.

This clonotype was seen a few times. In DNA, the CDR3 is TGTGCCTGGAGTGATCACAGTGAAGCTTTCTTT. Translating it yields CAWSDHSEAFF. The chain uses TRBV30 and TRBJ1-1; D call uncertain. V was pared by 1 base and J by 7 bases, with 7 bases between. The germline gives CDR1 GTSNPN, CDR2 SVGIG (reference sequence). The CDR3 consists of 11 residues. The full variable domain, in which reference TRBV30 and TRBJ1-1 provide the parts outside the CDR3, is SQTIHQWPATLVQPVGSPLSLECTVEGTSNPNLYWYRQAAGRGLQLLFYSVGIGQISSEVPQNLSASRPQDRQFILSSKKLLLSDSGFYLCAWSDHSEAFFGQGTRLTVV.

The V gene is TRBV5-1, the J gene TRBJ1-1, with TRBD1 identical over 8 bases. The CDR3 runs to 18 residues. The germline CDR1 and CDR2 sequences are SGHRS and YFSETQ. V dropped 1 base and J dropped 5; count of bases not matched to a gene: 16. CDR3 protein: CASSLRPGGQGRGTEAFF. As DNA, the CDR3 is TGCGCCAGCAGCTTGAGGCCGGGCGGACAGGGAAGAGGGACTGAAGCTTTCTTT.

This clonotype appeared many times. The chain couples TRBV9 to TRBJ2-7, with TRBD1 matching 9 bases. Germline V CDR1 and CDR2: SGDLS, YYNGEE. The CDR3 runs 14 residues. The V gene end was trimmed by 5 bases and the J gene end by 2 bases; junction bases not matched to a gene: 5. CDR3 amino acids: CASSAGTGPYEQYF. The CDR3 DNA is TGTGCCAGCAGTGCCGGGACAGGGCCCTACGAGCAGTACTTC.

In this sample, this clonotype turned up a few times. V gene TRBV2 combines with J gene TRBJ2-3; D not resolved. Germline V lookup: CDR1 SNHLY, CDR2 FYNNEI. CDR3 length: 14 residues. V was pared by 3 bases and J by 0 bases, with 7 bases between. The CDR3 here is CASSDRRSTDTQYF. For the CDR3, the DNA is TGTGCCAGCAGTGACAGGAGAAGCACAGATACGCAGTATTTT.

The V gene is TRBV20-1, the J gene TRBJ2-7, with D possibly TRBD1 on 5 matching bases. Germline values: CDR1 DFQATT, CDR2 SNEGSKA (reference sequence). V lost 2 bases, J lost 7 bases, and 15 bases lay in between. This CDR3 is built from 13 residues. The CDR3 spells CSARKSRVKEQYF. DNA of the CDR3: TGCAGTGCTAGAAAATCCAGGGTGAAAGAGCAGTACTTC.

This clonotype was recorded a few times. The CDR3 nucleotides are TGTGCCAGCAGCCAACATTTTCCCGGCGGGGCCACAGATACGCAGTATTTT. Protein product: CASSQHFPGGATDTQYF. This chain links TRBV4-2 with TRBJ2-3; D might be TRBD2 (6 bases). The germline V gene has CDR1 LGHNA and CDR2 YNFKEQ. The V end was cut by 2 bases, the J end by 2 bases, with 17 bases between. The CDR3 sequence is 17 residues long.

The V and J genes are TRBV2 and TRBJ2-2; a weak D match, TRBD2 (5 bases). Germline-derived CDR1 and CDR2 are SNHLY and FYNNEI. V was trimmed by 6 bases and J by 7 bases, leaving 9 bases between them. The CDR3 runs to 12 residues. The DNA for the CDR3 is TGTGCCAGCAGGGGAGAAGTCGGGGAGCTGTTTTTT. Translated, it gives CASRGEVGELFF.

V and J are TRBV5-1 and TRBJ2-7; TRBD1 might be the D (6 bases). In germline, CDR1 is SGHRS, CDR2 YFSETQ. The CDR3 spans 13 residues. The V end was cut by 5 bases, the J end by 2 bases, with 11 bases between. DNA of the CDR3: TGCGCCAGCAGTAAGGACAGTCCCTACGAGCAGTACTTC. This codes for CASSKDSPYEQYF. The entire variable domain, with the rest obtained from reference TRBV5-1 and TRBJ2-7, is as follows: KAGVTQTPRYLIKTRGQQVTLSCSPISGHRSVSWYQQTPGQGLQFLFEYFSETQRNKGNFPGRFSGRQFSNSRSEMNVSTLELGDSALYLCASSKDSPYEQYFGPGTRLTVT.

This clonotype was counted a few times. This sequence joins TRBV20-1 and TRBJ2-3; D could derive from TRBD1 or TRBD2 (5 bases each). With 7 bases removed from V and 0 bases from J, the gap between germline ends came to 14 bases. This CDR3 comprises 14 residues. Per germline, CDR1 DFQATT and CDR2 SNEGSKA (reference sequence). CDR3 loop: CSVPNRRSTDTQYF. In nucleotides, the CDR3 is TGCAGTGTTCCGAACAGGAGGAGCACAGATACGCAGTATTTT.